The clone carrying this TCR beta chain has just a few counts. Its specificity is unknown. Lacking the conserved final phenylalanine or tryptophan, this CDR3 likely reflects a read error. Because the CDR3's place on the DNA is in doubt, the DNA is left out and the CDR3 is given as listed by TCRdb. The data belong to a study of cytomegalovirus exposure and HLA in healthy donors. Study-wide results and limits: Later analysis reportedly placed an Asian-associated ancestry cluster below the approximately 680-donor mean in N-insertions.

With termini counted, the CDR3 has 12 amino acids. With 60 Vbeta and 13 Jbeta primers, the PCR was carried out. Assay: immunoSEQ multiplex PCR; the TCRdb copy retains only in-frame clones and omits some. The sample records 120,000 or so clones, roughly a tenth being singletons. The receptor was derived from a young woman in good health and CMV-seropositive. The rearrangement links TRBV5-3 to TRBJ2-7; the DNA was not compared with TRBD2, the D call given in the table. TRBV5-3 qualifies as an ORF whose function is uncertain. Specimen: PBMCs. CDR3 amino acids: CARSLVKGAEGL.